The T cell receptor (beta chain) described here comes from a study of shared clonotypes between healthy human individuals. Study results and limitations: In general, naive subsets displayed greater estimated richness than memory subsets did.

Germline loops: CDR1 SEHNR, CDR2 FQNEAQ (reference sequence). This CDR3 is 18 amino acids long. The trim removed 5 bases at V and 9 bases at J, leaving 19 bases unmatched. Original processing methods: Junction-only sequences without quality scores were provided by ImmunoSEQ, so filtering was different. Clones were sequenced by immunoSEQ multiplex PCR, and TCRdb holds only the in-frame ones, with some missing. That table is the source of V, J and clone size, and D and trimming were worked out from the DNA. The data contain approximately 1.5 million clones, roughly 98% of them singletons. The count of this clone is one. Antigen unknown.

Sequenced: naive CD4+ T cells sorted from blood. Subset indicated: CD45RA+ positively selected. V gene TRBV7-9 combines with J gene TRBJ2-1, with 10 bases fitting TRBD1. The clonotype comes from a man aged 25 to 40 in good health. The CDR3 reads CASSLPGQGNRAEGEQFF. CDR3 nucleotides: TGTGCCAGCAGCCTTCCGGGACAGGGGAACCGAGCTGAGGGTGAGCAGTTCTTC.